Presented here are 7 T cell receptor beta chains from one specimen sequenced in a study of blood T cell repertoires in COVID-19. Produced via immunoSEQ multiplex PCR; TCRdb's table is partial and in-frame only. The table includes approximately 100,000 clones, over 75% detected once. The sample was peripheral blood. The origin of the receptors is a woman older than 75 with acute or convalescent COVID-19.

The chain recombines TRBV4-1 with TRBJ1-1, with no clear D. This CDR3 is built from 16 residues. Germline CDR1 MGHRA, CDR2 YSYEKL. V was cut by 4 bases and J by 3 bases, with 18 bases left in between. This CDR3 is CASSPRRGGSDTEAFF. CDR3 nucleotide sequence: TGCGCCAGCAGCCCTAGGCGTGGAGGGAGCGACACTGAAGCTTTCTTT.

The V gene is TRBV4-3, the J gene TRBJ1-6, with D unclear. This CDR3 comprises 13 residues. The ends were cut back, 0 bases at V and 14 bases at J, with 11 bases in the middle. CDR1 is LGHNA, CDR2 YSLEER, per germline. CDR3 residues: CASSQDREGALHF. The DNA for the CDR3 is TGCGCCAGCAGCCAAGATCGAGAGGGAGCCCTCCACTTT.

The chain links TRBV2 to TRBJ2-4, with 8 bases matching TRBD1. Germline values: CDR1 SNHLY, CDR2 FYNNEI. This CDR3 is built from 13 residues. V trimming: 6 bases; J trimming: 5 bases; junction bases outside the gene matches: 3. The CDR3 coding sequence is TGTGCCAGCAGGTTGGGACAGGAAAACATTCAGTACTTC. It translates to CASRLGQENIQYF.

The chain employs TRBV30 and TRBJ1-6, with 9 nucleotides matching TRBD1. Trimming took 3 bases from V and 7 from J; bases not matched to a gene: 13. This CDR3 spans 17 amino acids. Germline V CDR1 and CDR2: GTSNPN, SVGIG (reference sequence). Here the CDR3 reads CAWRSWRDREGNSPLHF. CDR3 sequence (DNA): TGTGCCTGGAGATCATGGAGGGACAGGGAAGGGAATTCACCCCTCCACTTT.

This clone came up once. The chain couples TRBV28 to TRBJ1-1, with a weak D call TRBD1 (5 bases). V was trimmed by 8 bases and J by 3 bases, leaving 7 bases between them. Germline loops: CDR1 MDHEN, CDR2 SYDVKM. The CDR3 spans 11 residues. DNA of the CDR3: TGTGCCAGCGGGGGGGACACTGAAGCTTTCTTT. Residues: CASGGDTEAFF.

The chain couples TRBV15 to TRBJ2-1; the D gene is possibly TRBD2 (7 bases). The ends were cut back, 0 bases at V and 9 bases at J, with 21 bases in the middle. From germline, CDR1 is LNHNV and CDR2 YYDKDF (reference sequence). There are 17 residues in the CDR3. The CDR3 nucleotides are TGTGCCACCAGCAGAGATCAGGGGACTGGGCGGGGGTCTGAGCAGTTCTTC. It codes for CATSRDQGTGRGSEQFF.

The chain employs TRBV4-3 and TRBJ2-3; 8 bases are a match to TRBD1. Germline assignment: CDR1 LGHNA and CDR2 YSLEER. The V segment lost 0 bases and the J segment 9 bases; nucleotides outside the gene matches: 14. The CDR3 sequence is 17 residues long. Here the CDR3 reads CASSQEATGQASSTQYF. The CDR3 DNA reads TGCGCCAGCAGCCAAGAAGCTACGGGACAGGCGAGCTCGACGCAGTATTTT.